The 21 T cell receptor beta chains below all came from one sample that was sequenced in a study of cytomegalovirus exposure and HLA in healthy donors. A multiplex PCR was run with 60 Vbeta primers and 13 Jbeta primers. Sequencing was performed with immunoSEQ multiplex PCR; in TCRdb, only in-frame clones are kept and a portion is missing. Of 55,000 to 70,000 clones listed, about 71% were seen once; the top ten hold less than 20%. Sequencing was carried out using PBMCs. The receptor set was obtained from a woman between 55 and 75 years old in good health and CMV-seropositive.

The chain is built from TRBV5-5 and TRBJ1-1; D may be TRBD1 (5 bases). Looked up from germline, CDR1 is SGHKS and CDR2 is YYEKEE (reference sequence). CDR3 size: 15 residues. The V end lost 0 bases, the J end lost 0 bases, and 9 bases lay between the germline ends. CDR3 in DNA: TGTGCCAGCAGCTTGGGACAGCTAATGAACACTGAAGCTTTCTTT. Translating gives CASSLGQLMNTEAFF. Together with reference TRBV5-5 and TRBJ1-1, the CDR3 gives the full variable domain: DAGVTQSPTHLIKTRGQQVTLRCSPISGHKSVSWYQQVLGQGPQFIFQYYEKEERGRGNFPDRFSARQFPNYSSELNVNALLLGDSALYLCASSLGQLMNTEAFFGQGTRLTVV.

The chain couples TRBV5-1 to TRBJ1-6; 9 nucleotides agree with TRBD1. The V and J ends lost 0 bases and 10 bases, in that order; junction bases with no gene match: 2. Germline CDR1 is SGHRS and CDR2 is YFSETQ. The CDR3 consists of 14 residues. The CDR3 nucleotides are TGCGCCAGCAGCTTGGGACAGGGGGAATCACCCCTCCACTTT. This sequence encodes CASSLGQGESPLHF.

This clone has a single count. The DNA of the CDR3 is TGTGCCAGCAGCGTAGGACAGGGAGACTATGGCTACACCTTC. As protein: CASSVGQGDYGYTF. The V call is TRBV9, the J call TRBJ1-2; 7 nucleotides align to TRBD1. V lost 0 bases, J lost 3 bases, and 2 bases stayed unmatched. The germline V gene has CDR1 SGDLS and CDR2 YYNGEE. The CDR3 is 14 residues long.

The CDR3 loop reads CASSPRVSGRSQETQYF. As DNA, the CDR3 is TGTGCCAGCTCACCACGGGTTAGCGGGAGATCCCAAGAGACCCAGTACTTC. The chain recombines TRBV18 with TRBJ2-5; 9 bases align to TRBD2. Trimming at V came to 1 base and at J to 1 base, leaving 7 bases not matched to a gene. CDR3 length equals 17 residues. Germline CDR1 KGHSH, CDR2 LQKENI.

The chain combines TRBV7-2 with TRBJ1-1; TRBD1 aligns across 7 bases. The junction had 11 bases not matched to a gene; V was cut back by 3 bases and J by 1 base. Germline V CDR1 and CDR2: SGHTA, FQGNSA. CDR3 length equals 17 residues. Here the CDR3 reads CASSFRLGGGRNTEAFF. CDR3 coding DNA: TGTGCCAGCAGCTTTAGGCTAGGAGGGGGCAGGAACACTGAAGCTTTCTTT.

This clone was picked up one time. The genes are TRBV5-6 and TRBJ1-2; no clear D gene. The CDR3 has 13 residues. Per the germline V gene, CDR1 is SGHDT and CDR2 is YYEEEE. V was cut by 7 bases and J by 4 bases, with 14 bases left in between. CDR3 sequence: CASSAPTPYGYTF. Here the CDR3 DNA reads TGTGCCAGCTCTGCCCCTACGCCCTATGGCTACACCTTC.

V gene TRBV7-2 combines with J gene TRBJ1-5; TRBD1 matches 8 bases. V shed 10 bases, J shed 1 base, and the junction held 6 bases outside the gene matches. Germline CDR1 is SGHTA and CDR2 is FQGNSA. This CDR3 has 14 amino acids. CDR3 sequence: CATQGAVSNQPQHF. CDR3 DNA: TGTGCCACCCAGGGGGCTGTGAGCAATCAGCCCCAGCATTTT.

V gene TRBV5-5 combines with J gene TRBJ1-4; the match to TRBD1 covers 7 bases. The CDR3 contains 15 residues. CDR1 and CDR2 (germline): SGHKS, YYEKEE (reference sequence). The V and J ends lost 3 bases and 2 bases, in that order; junction bases with no gene match: 4. DNA for the CDR3: TGTGCCAGCAGCTCGGGACAGCTCACTAATGAAAAACTGTTTTTT. Amino acids: CASSSGQLTNEKLFF.

This clone has more than one count but fewer than ten. The chain employs TRBV6-5 and TRBJ2-7, with D tentatively TRBD1 (5 bases). The CDR3 is made up of 13 amino acids. Germline V lookup: CDR1 MNHEY, CDR2 SVGAGI. V was pared by 8 bases and J by 4 bases, with 15 bases between. CDR3 sequence: CASLGHPMYEQYF. The CDR3 region has the DNA TGTGCCAGCTTGGGGCACCCGATGTACGAGCAGTACTTC.

The genes are TRBV9 and TRBJ2-7, with D tentatively TRBD2 (6 bases). V was trimmed by 0 bases and J by 3 bases, leaving 13 bases between them. This CDR3 comprises 15 residues. CDR1 SGDLS and CDR2 YYNGEE come from the germline V gene. CDR3: CASSVAPGTGYEQYF. The CDR3, as DNA: TGTGCCAGCAGCGTAGCCCCCGGGACTGGCTACGAGCAGTACTTC.

The chain joins TRBV19 to TRBJ2-1, with 8 bases matching TRBD1. The CDR3 spans 15 residues. V was pared by 11 bases and J by 3 bases, with 12 bases of the junction left unmatched. The germline CDR1 and CDR2 sequences are LNHDA and SQIVND (reference sequence). The CDR3 sequence: CAVRVGTGVYNEQFF. CDR3 coding DNA: TGTGCCGTAAGAGTCGGGACAGGAGTCTACAATGAGCAGTTCTTC.

The table lists this clone with a count of one. The chain joins TRBV19 to TRBJ1-4, with 7 positions matching TRBD1. J was trimmed by 5 bases and V by 5 bases; bases with no gene match: 8. Germline V lookup: CDR1 LNHDA, CDR2 SQIVND (reference sequence). CDR3 length: 15 residues. CDR3 in amino acids: CASSLTRDRNEKLFF. For the CDR3, the DNA is TGTGCCAGTAGTCTAACCAGGGACAGAAATGAAAAACTGTTTTTT. The complete variable domain, with remaining parts taken from reference TRBV19 and TRBJ1-4, reads DGGITQSPKYLFRKEGQNVTLSCEQNLNHDAMYWYRQDPGQGLRLIYYSQIVNDFQKGDIAEGYSVSREKKESFPLTVTSAQKNPTAFYLCASSLTRDRNEKLFFGSGTQLSVL.

V and J are TRBV5-1 and TRBJ1-4; the match to TRBD1 covers 8 bases. Germline assignment: CDR1 SGHRS and CDR2 YFSETQ. This CDR3 has 14 amino acids. Trimming cost V 3 bases and J 4 bases; bases outside gene matches: 2. CDR3 sequence: CASSSGQGNEKLFF. CDR3 nucleotides: TGCGCCAGCAGCTCAGGACAGGGTAATGAAAAACTGTTTTTT. The entire variable domain, with the rest obtained from reference TRBV5-1 and TRBJ1-4, is as follows: KAGVTQTPRYLIKTRGQQVTLSCSPISGHRSVSWYQQTPGQGLQFLFEYFSETQRNKGNFPGRFSGRQFSNSRSEMNVSTLELGDSALYLCASSSGQGNEKLFFGSGTQLSVL.

A few counts support this clone. The rearrangement joins TRBV5-1 to TRBJ2-7; 8 bases match TRBD1. In germline, CDR1 is SGHRS, CDR2 YFSETQ. The CDR3 totals 13 residues. V gave up 6 bases and J gave up 2 bases; unmatched junction bases: 4. DNA for the CDR3: TGCGCCAGCACTACAGGGGGAGCCTACGAGCAGTACTTC. Amino acid sequence: CASTTGGAYEQYF.

The chain is built from TRBV30 and TRBJ2-7; 7 bases are shared with TRBD2. Germline V gene sequence: CDR1 GTSNPN, CDR2 SVGIG (reference sequence). The CDR3 loop spans 16 amino acids. Trimming took 1 base from V and 9 from J; bases not matched to a gene: 18. This CDR3 reads CAWSEVGGFSPGGQYF. The CDR3 DNA sequence: TGTGCCTGGAGTGAAGTGGGGGGGTTTAGCCCGGGTGGGCAGTACTTC.

Comment on this clone: Germline is not matched at one junction end, which may reflect a read error. The V and J genes are TRBV7-9 and TRBJ2-7, with 7 bases identical to TRBD1. The CDR3 is made up of 14 amino acids. CDR1 and CDR2 from the germline V gene are SEHNR and FQNEAQ (reference sequence). Here the CDR3 reads CASSWTGFSYEQYF. The CDR3 bases are TGCGCCAGCAGCTGGACAGGATTCTCCTACGAGCAGTACTTC.

The DNA for the CDR3 is TGTGCCAGCAGTGAAGGTCACGGACAGCTCAATTCACCCCTCCACTTT. Translation: CASSEGHGQLNSPLHF. The chain is built from TRBV2 and TRBJ1-6; the D gene is possibly TRBD1 (6 bases). V dropped 1 base and J dropped 7 bases, with 14 bases sitting between them. Germline assignment: CDR1 SNHLY and CDR2 FYNNEI. The CDR3 length is 16 residues.

The rearrangement joins TRBV19 to TRBJ2-1; TRBD2 matches 10 bases. This CDR3 spans 15 amino acids. Germline CDR1 and CDR2: LNHDA and SQIVND (reference sequence). V shed 5 bases, J shed 0 bases, and the junction held 1 base outside the gene matches. CDR3 protein: CASSPSGGSYNEQFF. The DNA for the CDR3 is TGTGCCAGTAGTCCTAGCGGGGGCTCCTACAATGAGCAGTTCTTC.

The chain combines TRBV7-2 with TRBJ2-7; 10 bases match TRBD2. Trimming at V came to 3 bases and at J to 0 bases, leaving 2 bases not matched to a gene. This CDR3 region has 15 residues. Per germline, CDR1 SGHTA and CDR2 FQGNSA. The CDR3 reads CASSFSGGPSYEQYF. CDR3 nucleotide sequence: TGTGCCAGCAGCTTTAGCGGGGGGCCCTCCTACGAGCAGTACTTC.

Note on this clone: One junction end disagrees with the germline gene, perhaps due to a read error. This sequence joins TRBV7-9 and TRBJ1-2, with TRBD1 matching 9 bases. In germline, CDR1 is SEHNR, CDR2 FQNEAQ (reference sequence). The CDR3 runs to 15 residues. The CDR3 region is CSSSLTGQGRYGYTF. The CDR3 DNA is TGTTCCAGCAGCCTAACGGGACAGGGACGCTATGGCTACACCTTC.

This chain joins TRBV7-2 and TRBJ1-1; 10 bases are a match to TRBD1. V was clipped by 4 bases and J by 3 bases; unmatched bases: 8. CDR1 is SGHTA, CDR2 FQGNSA, per germline. There are 16 residues in the CDR3. The DNA for the CDR3 is TGTGCCAGCAGCTCGACAGGGGGCGCTTGGGACACTGAAGCTTTCTTT. Protein: CASSSTGGAWDTEAFF. Looking up the rest from reference TRBV7-2 and TRBJ1-1 gives the full variable domain: GAGVSQSPSNKVTEKGKDVELRCDPISGHTALYWYRQSLGQGLEFLIYFQGNSAPDKSGLPSDRFSAERTGGSVSTLTIQRTQQEDSAVYLCASSSTGGAWDTEAFFGQGTRLTVV.